The 21 T cell receptor beta chains below were found in one sample sequenced in a study of T cell repertoires in cytomegalovirus infection (dated by TCRdb to about 2019). The run used an Illumina HiSeq 1500. Using fastp trimming at Q25 and MiXCR clonotype assembly, TCRdb reanalyzed the public sequencing data and kept in-frame beta chains. Rows merge per CDR3 protein into single entries with the most common DNA and genes. The sample profile shows some 62,000 distinct CDR3 sequences; 20% of them were found once. The leading ten clones occupy 65% to 75% of the sample. Their antigens remain unidentified. The treatment or condition tag for this specimen amounts to: in vitro stimulation with specific CMV peptide epitopes to enrich CMV-specific T cells. Sequenced here: CD8+ T cells from cultured PBMCs, sampled from culture after CMV antigen stimulation. The receptor source for this set is a human donor in good health (CMV status not recorded). Some clones in this sample may be carry-over from other donors' samples.

This clonotype appeared a few times. The chain links TRBV12-3 or TRBV12-4 to TRBJ1-2, with D uncertain. The CDR3 has 13 residues. V dropped 6 bases and J dropped 1 base, with 9 bases sitting between them. For the CDR3, the DNA is TGTGCCAGCAGCCCCGGATTTAACTATGGCTACACCTTC. Residues: CASSPGFNYGYTF.

This clonotype was seen a handful of times. The chain is built from TRBV29-1 and TRBJ1-1, with D possibly matching TRBD1 (5 bases). The CDR3 is 15 residues long. CDR1 SQVTM and CDR2 ANQGSEA come from the germline V gene. The ends were cut back, 7 bases at V and 3 bases at J, with 21 bases in the middle. The CDR3 loop reads CSAEGIITGDTEAFF. For the CDR3, the DNA is TGCAGCGCTGAGGGTATAATAACGGGGGACACTGAAGCTTTCTTT.

The chain uses TRBV7-8 and TRBJ2-3, with TRBD2 matching 7 bases. The V segment lost 5 bases and the J segment 2 bases; nucleotides outside the gene matches: 7. Germline values: CDR1 SGHVS, CDR2 FQNEAQ. The CDR3 spans 15 residues. DNA for the CDR3: TGTGCCAGCAGCCGGGGGGACCTCCTCACAGATACGCAGTATTTT. This translates into CASSRGDLLTDTQYF.

This clonotype was counted only a few times. V usage is TRBV7-2 and J usage is TRBJ2-3, with 11 bases fitting TRBD2. Germline CDR1 and CDR2: SGHTA and FQGNSA. This CDR3 has 15 amino acids. J lost 4 bases, V lost 3 bases, and 3 bases had no gene match. CDR3 coding DNA: TGTGCCAGCAGCTTGACTAGCGGGGTTTCAGATACGCAGTATTTT. Protein sequence: CASSLTSGVSDTQYF.

V is TRBV14 and J is TRBJ2-7; 7 bases align to TRBD2. Germline-derived CDR1 and CDR2 are SGHDN and FVKESK. The V segment lost 5 bases and the J segment 2 bases; nucleotides outside the gene matches: 9. The CDR3 loop spans 15 amino acids. CDR3 nucleotides: TGTGCCAGCAGCAGCGGGACTCAGACTCCCTACGAGCAGTACTTC. It encodes CASSSGTQTPYEQYF.

This clonotype was counted a few times. J is TRBJ1-4 and V is TRBV7-9, with D possibly matching TRBD1 (5 bases). The V gene lost 5 bases and the J gene lost 0 bases, with 16 bases spanning the gap. Germline lookup yields CDR1 SEHNR and CDR2 FQNEAQ (reference sequence). This CDR3 contains 17 residues. The CDR3: CASSPMRGKATNEKLFF. CDR3 bases: TGTGCCAGCAGCCCAATGAGGGGCAAGGCAACTAATGAAAAACTGTTTTTT.

The gene calls are TRBV29-1 and TRBJ2-3; weak D call: TRBD1 (5 bases). CDR3 length equals 13 residues. Germline lookup yields CDR1 SQVTM and CDR2 ANQGSEA. Trimming took off 1 base at V and 2 bases at J, with 7 bases between the two ends. Written as DNA, the CDR3 is TGCAGCGTTGAAGGACAGTTCACAGATACGCAGTATTTT. Translating gives CSVEGQFTDTQYF.

The rearrangement links TRBV5-5 to TRBJ2-6; 7 bases are shared with TRBD1. The CDR3 has 18 amino acids. V shed 0 bases, J shed 0 bases, and the junction held 6 bases outside the gene matches. Germline assignment: CDR1 SGHKS and CDR2 YYEKEE (reference sequence). CDR3 residues: CASSLVPGGFSGANVLTF. DNA of the CDR3: TGTGCCAGCAGCTTGGTTCCAGGGGGTTTCTCTGGGGCCAACGTCCTGACTTTC.

This clonotype was found a few times. This chain uses TRBV7-9 with TRBJ2-2, with D unclear. The CDR3 spans 14 residues. Germline CDR1 SEHNR, CDR2 FQNEAQ (reference sequence). The V end lost 2 bases, the J end lost 1 base, and 5 bases lay between the germline ends. The CDR3 bases are TGTGCCAGCAGCTTATCGGTGAACACCGGGGAGCTGTTTTTT. Translating gives CASSLSVNTGELFF.

This clonotype occurred a few times. This rearrangement joins TRBV5-6 to TRBJ2-1; D is possibly TRBD2 (5 bases). V lost 3 bases and J 0 bases, leaving 13 bases between the germline ends. The CDR3 contains 16 residues. Germline CDR1 is SGHDT and CDR2 is YYEEEE. This CDR3 reads CASSSRTSLSYNEQFF. The CDR3 coding sequence is TGTGCCAGCAGCTCGCGGACTTCACTCTCCTACAATGAGCAGTTCTTC.

The chain is built from TRBV4-1 and TRBJ2-7; TRBD2 matches at 7 bases. The V and J ends lost 2 bases and 2 bases, in that order; junction bases with no gene match: 3. CDR1 MGHRA and CDR2 YSYEKL come from the germline V gene. CDR3 size: 14 residues. As DNA, the CDR3 is TGCGCCAGCAGCCAAAGCGGGGACGCCTACGAGCAGTACTTC. The encoded protein is CASSQSGDAYEQYF.

V and J are TRBV6-8 and TRBJ1-1; D might be TRBD1 (5 bases). Deletions cut 4 bases from V and 7 bases from J, with 10 bases between. The length of the CDR3 is 12 residues. The germline CDR1 and CDR2 sequences are MNHGY and SAAAGT. The CDR3 sequence: CASSLGTFEAFF. For the CDR3, the DNA is TGTGCCAGCAGTTTAGGGACTTTTGAAGCTTTCTTT.

This clonotype was detected only a few times. This chain joins TRBV7-2 and TRBJ2-5; TRBD1 agrees at 9 bases. CDR1 SGHTA and CDR2 FQGNSA come from the germline V gene. This CDR3 has 15 amino acids. The J segment lost 3 bases and the V segment lost 6 bases, leaving 8 bases of the junction unmatched. The CDR3 sequence: CASRGLWTGEETQYF. In DNA, the CDR3 is TGTGCCAGCAGAGGTCTGTGGACAGGGGAAGAGACCCAGTACTTC.

This sequence joins TRBV7-2 and TRBJ1-1; weak D call: TRBD1 (6 bases). Germline V gene sequence: CDR1 SGHTA, CDR2 FQGNSA. The CDR3 loop spans 14 amino acids. Between the trimmed V and J ends, which lost 5 bases and 8 bases, there was a span of 18 bases. CDR3 loop: CASSRGLGQMEAFF. Written as DNA, the CDR3 is TGTGCCAGCAGCCGAGGCCTTGGACAGATGGAAGCTTTCTTT.

This clonotype showed up many times. CDR3 in amino acids: CATPPANTGELFF. The CDR3 nucleotides are TGTGCCACCCCTCCCGCGAACACCGGGGAGCTGTTTTTT. This chain joins TRBV7-9 and TRBJ2-2; D call uncertain. CDR3 size: 13 residues. Deletions cut 10 bases from V and 0 bases from J, with 9 bases between. Germline V gives CDR1 SEHNR, CDR2 FQNEAQ (reference sequence).

The chain couples TRBV20-1 to TRBJ2-3; perhaps TRBD1 as D (7 bases). Per the germline V gene, CDR1 is DFQATT and CDR2 is SNEGSKA (reference sequence). The length of the CDR3 is 14 residues. V lost 4 bases and J 6 bases, leaving 17 bases between the germline ends. CDR3 sequence reads: CSATGTAGGDTQYF. CDR3 DNA: TGCAGTGCTACCGGGACAGCCGGAGGGGATACGCAGTATTTT.

This clonotype was seen a handful of times. This rearrangement joins TRBV7-9 to TRBJ2-1; D is possibly TRBD1 (5 bases). The CDR3 loop spans 16 amino acids. Germline CDR1 is SEHNR and CDR2 is FQNEAQ (reference sequence). The germline V and J ends were trimmed by 5 bases and 2 bases, with 16 bases remaining between them. The CDR3 loop is CASSQATDPTYNEQFF. The CDR3 nucleotides are TGTGCCAGCAGCCAAGCGACAGACCCAACCTACAATGAGCAGTTCTTC.

Only a few counts were recorded for this clonotype. The V gene is TRBV25-1, the J gene TRBJ1-2, with TRBD1 as a possible D gene (5 bases). CDR1 MGHDK and CDR2 SYGVNS come from the germline V gene. The CDR3 length is 13 residues. Trimming shortened V by 5 bases and J by 2 bases, and 9 bases separated the two germline ends. CDR3: CASSPRENYGYTF. CDR3 bases: TGTGCCAGCAGTCCCAGGGAAAACTATGGCTACACCTTC.

The chain combines TRBV7-9 with TRBJ1-5, with a tentative D call TRBD1 (6 bases). Looked up from germline, CDR1 is SEHNR and CDR2 is FQNEAQ (reference sequence). This CDR3 has 15 residues. Trimming left V 5 bases short and J 4 bases short, with 15 bases between. The CDR3 is CASSPEVGANQPQHF. CDR3 bases: TGTGCCAGCAGCCCGGAGGTGGGGGCGAATCAGCCCCAGCATTTT.

The CDR3 region is CASSLTFMVGSNQPQHF. CDR3 nucleotide sequence: TGTGCCAGCAGCTTAACTTTTATGGTTGGAAGCAATCAGCCCCAGCATTTT. This chain connects TRBV7-2 to TRBJ1-5; no clear D gene. This CDR3 comprises 17 residues. Trimming removed 2 bases from V and 1 base from J, with 15 bases in between. Germline lookup yields CDR1 SGHTA and CDR2 FQGNSA.

The chain is built from TRBV5-6 and TRBJ2-1, with TRBD2 matching over 9 bases. CDR3 length: 15 amino acids. Germline assignment: CDR1 SGHDT and CDR2 YYEEEE. V trimming: 0 bases; J trimming: 9 bases; junction bases outside the gene matches: 7. The DNA for the CDR3 is TGTGCCAGCAGCTTGGGATTAGCGGGGGATTTTGAGCAGTTCTTC. Translating gives CASSLGLAGDFEQFF.